These 18 T cell receptor beta chains came from one sample sequenced in a study of T cell changes during pregnancy in multiple sclerosis. TCRdb's table, derived via immunoSEQ multiplex PCR, lists solely in-frame clones and lacks some. This table has about 60,000 clones, around 93% appearing once. The source material was peripheral blood, sampled after pregnancy. Receptors were obtained from a female donor with multiple sclerosis, enrolled in a pregnancy study.

The chain couples TRBV2 to TRBJ1-1, with D hard to call. In germline, CDR1 is SNHLY, CDR2 FYNNEI. V lost 3 bases to trimming and J lost 5 bases, with 10 bases between them. There are 13 residues in the CDR3. The CDR3 loop reads CASSDSLWTEAFF. The CDR3 DNA is TGTGCCAGCAGTGACTCCCTATGGACTGAAGCTTTCTTT.

The genes are TRBV7-2 and TRBJ2-2; D is ambiguous. Trimming stripped 1 base from V and 1 base from J, with 7 bases between. Germline V gives CDR1 SGHTA, CDR2 FQGNSA. CDR3 length equals 15 residues. The CDR3 nucleotides read TGTGCCAGCAGCTTAGGAGGAAGGAACACCGGGGAGCTGTTTTTT. Its protein is CASSLGGRNTGELFF.

This chain uses TRBV5-6 with TRBJ2-7; the match to TRBD1 covers 10 bases. J gave up 3 bases and V 0 bases, and 9 bases lay outside the gene matches. The CDR3 spans 17 residues. The germline gives CDR1 SGHDT, CDR2 YYEEEE. CDR3 DNA: TGTGCCAGCAGCTTGGGACAGGGGGCAGGGATGGGCTACGAGCAGTACTTC. Amino acid sequence: CASSLGQGAGMGYEQYF.

This clone was recorded only once. The chain joins TRBV5-1 to TRBJ2-1; 9 positions agree with TRBD2. Germline V gives CDR1 SGHRS, CDR2 YFSETQ. With 4 bases clipped from V and 8 bases from J, the junction kept 19 bases outside the gene matches. This CDR3 is built from 18 residues. CDR3 amino acids: CASSPSGIGPPHNDEQFF. CDR3 DNA sequence: TGCGCCAGCAGCCCTAGCGGGATTGGTCCCCCACACAATGATGAGCAGTTCTTC.

This rearrangement joins TRBV7-2 to TRBJ1-3; D gene ambiguous. The CDR3 is made up of 18 amino acids. V lost 5 bases and J lost 4, with 24 bases in between. Germline V gene sequence: CDR1 SGHTA, CDR2 FQGNSA. CDR3 in DNA: TGTGCCAGCAGCCGGATCTTTGCCGGGTCTCCCGGAGGAAACACCATATATTTT. Translating it yields CASSRIFAGSPGGNTIYF. The variable domain in full, completed from reference TRBV7-2 and TRBJ1-3, reads GAGVSQSPSNKVTEKGKDVELRCDPISGHTALYWYRQSLGQGLEFLIYFQGNSAPDKSGLPSDRFSAERTGGSVSTLTIQRTQQEDSAVYLCASSRIFAGSPGGNTIYFGEGSWLTVV.

A remark on this clone: Within the sample, other DNA sequences also encode this same CDR3. The chain links TRBV28 to TRBJ1-5, with 8 bases identical to TRBD1. CDR1 MDHEN and CDR2 SYDVKM come from the germline V gene. V was pared by 9 bases and J by 4 bases, with 5 bases of the junction left unmatched. CDR3 length: 13 residues. For the CDR3, the DNA is TGTGCCAGTAGCGACAGGGGTAATCAGCCCCAGCATTTT. Translated, it gives CASSDRGNQPQHF.

The V and J genes are TRBV30 and TRBJ1-1; perhaps TRBD1 as D (5 bases). There are 15 residues in the CDR3. Per germline, CDR1 GTSNPN and CDR2 SVGIG (reference sequence). Trimming stripped 0 bases from V and 1 base from J, with 12 bases between. Written as DNA, the CDR3 is TGTGCCTGGAGTGTAGGGGCAGTTTCGAACACTGAAGCTTTCTTT. Its protein product is CAWSVGAVSNTEAFF.

The V and J genes are TRBV5-8 and TRBJ2-5, with 12 bases matching TRBD1. The germline V gene encodes CDR1 SGHTS and CDR2 YDEGEE. J gave up 5 bases and V 3 bases, and 5 bases lay outside the gene matches. This CDR3 has 15 amino acids. CDR3 in amino acids: CASSSGTGGWETQYF. The CDR3 nucleotides read TGTGCCAGCAGCTCCGGGACAGGGGGCTGGGAGACCCAGTACTTC.

The chain employs TRBV5-6 and TRBJ1-1; 9 bases map to TRBD1. Germline values: CDR1 SGHDT, CDR2 YYEEEE. This CDR3 spans 17 amino acids. V trimming: 0 bases; J trimming: 4 bases; junction bases outside the gene matches: 10. CDR3: CASSLAGLGTGTTEAFF. Here the CDR3 DNA reads TGTGCCAGCAGCTTGGCGGGTTTGGGGACAGGGACCACTGAAGCTTTCTTT.

The rearrangement uses TRBV6-1 and TRBJ1-4, with 10 bases fitting TRBD1. This CDR3 contains 19 residues. In germline, CDR1 is MNHNS, CDR2 SASEGT. V dropped 4 bases and J dropped 3; count of bases not matched to a gene: 14. This CDR3 reads CASSGSTGGVKKPNEKLFF. In DNA form, the CDR3 reads TGTGCCAGCAGTGGATCGACAGGGGGCGTCAAAAAGCCTAATGAAAAACTGTTTTTT.

J is TRBJ2-1 and V is TRBV5-1; D perhaps matches TRBD2 (6 bases). The germline V and J ends were trimmed by 7 bases and 6 bases, with 14 bases remaining between them. The CDR3 consists of 13 residues. The germline V gene has CDR1 SGHRS and CDR2 YFSETQ. The DNA for the CDR3 is TGCGCCAGCGCCCCCGGGAGTAGCAATGAGCAGTTCTTC. This sequence encodes CASAPGSSNEQFF.

The genes are TRBV4-1 and TRBJ2-7; 7 bases map to TRBD2. CDR1 and CDR2 (germline): MGHRA, YSYEKL. V trimming: 0 bases; J trimming: 3 bases; junction bases outside the gene matches: 5. This CDR3 is 15 amino acids long. The CDR3 reads CASSQEMGGGYEQYF. The CDR3 nucleotides read TGCGCCAGCAGCCAAGAGATGGGCGGGGGCTACGAGCAGTACTTC.

V gene TRBV27 combines with J gene TRBJ1-4; D call uncertain. V shed 2 bases and J shed 1 base, with 14 bases lying between them. Germline V gene sequence: CDR1 MNHEY, CDR2 SMNVEV (reference sequence). This CDR3 is 17 amino acids long. The CDR3 sequence: CASSLIGLGGTNEKLFF. In DNA form, the CDR3 reads TGTGCCAGCAGTTTAATAGGGTTGGGAGGAACTAATGAAAAACTGTTTTTT.

The V gene is TRBV7-2, the J gene TRBJ2-1; TRBD2 matches 12 bases. This CDR3 contains 15 residues. J gave up 9 bases and V 3 bases, and 6 bases lay outside the gene matches. The germline V gene has CDR1 SGHTA and CDR2 FQGNSA. The CDR3 DNA reads as TGTGCCAGCAGCTTTGTACTAGCGGGAGGAGGTGAGCAGTTCTTC. Translating it yields CASSFVLAGGGEQFF.

V is TRBV29-1 and J is TRBJ2-3; the match to TRBD2 covers 7 bases. This CDR3 has 13 residues. V shed 5 bases, J shed 2 bases, and the junction held 4 bases outside the gene matches. CDR1 SQVTM and CDR2 ANQGSEA come from the germline V gene. The DNA of the CDR3 is TGCAGCGTTACAGCGGGATACACAGATACGCAGTATTTT. This translates into CSVTAGYTDTQYF.

V and J are TRBV13 and TRBJ2-7, with D perhaps matching TRBD1 (5 bases). Germline V lookup: CDR1 PRHDT, CDR2 FYEKMQ (reference sequence). Between the trimmed V and J ends, which lost 6 bases and 0 bases, there was a span of 12 bases. This CDR3 has 14 amino acids. The CDR3 bases are TGTGCCAGCAGTTCTGGGGCTAGCTCCTACGAGCAGTACTTC. Protein sequence: CASSSGASSYEQYF.

V is TRBV25-1 and J is TRBJ1-5; no definite D call. Germline V lookup: CDR1 MGHDK, CDR2 SYGVNS. The CDR3 runs 13 residues. V gave up 2 bases and J gave up 6 bases, with 8 bases separating them. The CDR3 spells CASSERGFQPQHF. DNA of the CDR3: TGTGCCAGCAGTGAACGGGGTTTTCAGCCCCAGCATTTT.

The rearrangement links TRBV18 to TRBJ2-7; 7 bases match TRBD2. Trimming removed 5 bases from V and 3 bases from J; junction bases left unmatched: 25. This CDR3 is 20 amino acids long. Germline values: CDR1 KGHSH, CDR2 LQKENI. CDR3 in DNA: TGTGCCAGCTCAAACCCGGGACCCCCCGGGAGGAGTATGGGAATCTACGAGCAGTACTTC. This gives the protein CASSNPGPPGRSMGIYEQYF. Using reference TRBV18 and TRBJ2-7 for the parts outside the CDR3, the full variable domain is NAGVMQNPRHLVRRRGQEARLRCSPMKGHSHVYWYRQLPEEGLKFMVYLQKENIIDESGMPKERFSAEFPKEGPSILRIQQVVRGDSAAYFCASSNPGPPGRSMGIYEQYFGPGTRLTVT.